The rows below give T cell receptor beta chains drawn from one sample of a study of blood T cell repertoires in COVID-19. The assay was immunoSEQ multiplex PCR, and TCRdb's table has in-frame clones only and misses some. This table has 200,000 to 250,000 clones, about four fifths appearing once. The source material was PBMCs or T cells enriched from blood (not recorded which). These TCRs come from a woman aged 60-75 years who had recovered from COVID-19. CDR3s leave out the opening cysteine and the closing phenylalanine or tryptophan.

J gene	V gene	CDR3 protein
TRBJ1-2	TRBV6-5	ASSKPDSYGYT
TRBJ2-7	TRBV4-2	ASSQVGPHQGTGGSSYEQY
TRBJ2-5	TRBV4-1	ASSQVAGLQY
TRBJ2-7	TRBV18	ASSLRATGRYEQY
TRBJ1-4	TRBV5-8	ASSSGQGEYEKLF
TRBJ2-5	TRBV14	ASSRRQQETQY
TRBJ1-5	TRBV27	ASRLRLGGGNQPQH
TRBJ1-2	TRBV13	ASSVRGWEGYGYT
TRBJ1-5	TRBV3-1/TRBV3-2	ASSRTGQPQH
TRBJ1-1	TRBV7-8	ASSLGGRGRRTEAF
TRBJ2-1	TRBV27	ASSLWGRGKNEQF
TRBJ1-1	TRBV18	ASSPGQKGTEAF
TRBJ2-6	TRBV18	ASSPPGVIGFSGANVLT
TRBJ1-2	TRBV7-2	ASSRGQYYGYT
TRBJ2-5	TRBV5-8	ASSPKGQQETQY
TRBJ1-1	TRBV7-2	ASQAGNTEAF
TRBJ1-2	TRBV6-5	ASSYYLGQGRDYT